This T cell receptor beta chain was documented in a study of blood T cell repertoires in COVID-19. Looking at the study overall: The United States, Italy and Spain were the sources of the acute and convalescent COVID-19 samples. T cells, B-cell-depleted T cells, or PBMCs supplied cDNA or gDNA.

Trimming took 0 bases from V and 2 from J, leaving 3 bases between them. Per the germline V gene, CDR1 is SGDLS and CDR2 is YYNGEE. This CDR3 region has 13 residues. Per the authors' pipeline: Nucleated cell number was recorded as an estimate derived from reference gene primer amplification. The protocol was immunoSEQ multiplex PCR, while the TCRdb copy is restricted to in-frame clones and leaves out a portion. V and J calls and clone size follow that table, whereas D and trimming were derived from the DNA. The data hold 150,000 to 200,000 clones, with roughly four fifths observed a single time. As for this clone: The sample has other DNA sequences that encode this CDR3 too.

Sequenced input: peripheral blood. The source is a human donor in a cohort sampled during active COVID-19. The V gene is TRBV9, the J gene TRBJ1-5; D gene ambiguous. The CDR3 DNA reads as TGTGCCAGCAGCGTAGCGGGCAATCAGCCCCAGCATTTT. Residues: CASSVAGNQPQHF.